A selection of T cell receptor beta chains follows, all from one sample in a study of technical replicates of blood from several donors. Here immunoSEQ multiplex PCR was the method, and the copy in TCRdb shows in-frame clones only, minus some. The table records about 60,000 clones, about 87% of them present only once. Sequencing was done on a sample of PBMCs. These receptors all stem from a human donor in good health. Some clones in this sample may be carry-over from other donors' samples. CDR3s include the opening cysteine and the closing phenylalanine or tryptophan. Fields, in order: V gene, CDR3 length, clone size, J gene, D gene, CDR3 DNA, CDR3 protein. The D gene is left open where the match is weak. Expanded clones get a size class; other rows say once, few or many, or leave the size out.

v_gene: TRBV4-3; len: 15; abundance: -; j_gene: TRBJ1-3; d_gene: TRBD1; CDR3nt: TGCGCCAGCAGCCAAGGTGGGGGACAGGGAAACACCATATATTTT; CDR3aa: CASSQGGGQGNTIYF
v_gene: TRBV5-6; len: 15; abundance: -; j_gene: TRBJ1-6; d_gene: TRBD1; CDR3nt: TGTGCCAGCAGCCAGGACAGGGGGAATAATTCACCCCTCCACTTT; CDR3aa: CASSQDRGNNSPLHF
v_gene: TRBV19; len: 13; abundance: -; j_gene: TRBJ1-5; d_gene: -; CDR3nt: TGTGCCAGTAGGGATCACCCGGGGTCGCCCCAGCATTTT; CDR3aa: CASRDHPGSPQHF
v_gene: TRBV5-1; len: 15; abundance: once; j_gene: TRBJ2-1; d_gene: TRBD2; CDR3nt: TGCGCCAGCAGCGGGACTAGCGGGAGGCAGAATGAGCAGTTCTTC; CDR3aa: CASSGTSGRQNEQFF
v_gene: TRBV2; len: 12; abundance: once; j_gene: TRBJ2-3; d_gene: -; CDR3nt: TGTGCCAGCAGCTATTTATCAGATACGCAGTATTTT; CDR3aa: CASSYLSDTQYF
v_gene: TRBV19; len: 16; abundance: -; j_gene: TRBJ2-3; d_gene: TRBD2; CDR3nt: TGTGCCAGTCGTGTCGCGGCGGGAGGTAGGACAGATACGCAGTATTTT; CDR3aa: CASRVAAGGRTDTQYF
v_gene: TRBV7-6; len: 15; abundance: -; j_gene: TRBJ1-3; d_gene: -; CDR3nt: TGTGCCAGCAGCTTAGAAGGTCAGGGTGGAAACACCATATATTTT; CDR3aa: CASSLEGQGGNTIYF
v_gene: TRBV7-2; len: 14; abundance: -; j_gene: TRBJ1-4; d_gene: TRBD1; CDR3nt: TGTGCCAGCAGCGTGGGACAGGGTGGAGAAAAACTGTTTTTT; CDR3aa: CASSVGQGGEKLFF
v_gene: TRBV7-6; len: 15; abundance: once; j_gene: TRBJ2-7; d_gene: -; CDR3nt: TGTGCCAGCAGCTTAACAGCGAGCGGTGGGTACGAGCAGTACTTC; CDR3aa: CASSLTASGGYEQYF
v_gene: TRBV19; len: 15; abundance: -; j_gene: TRBJ2-2; d_gene: -; CDR3nt: TGTGCCAGTAGTATAGATCGGGGGAGCGGCGGGGAGCTGTTTTTT; CDR3aa: CASSIDRGSGGELFF
v_gene: TRBV18; len: 15; abundance: -; j_gene: TRBJ2-7; d_gene: -; CDR3nt: TGTGCCAGCTCACAACAAAGAATAAGCTCCTACGAGCAGTACTTC; CDR3aa: CASSQQRISSYEQYF
v_gene: TRBV11-1; len: 16; abundance: -; j_gene: TRBJ2-7; d_gene: TRBD1; CDR3nt: TGTGCCAGCAGCTCGAGTACAGGGGCCAGCTCCTACGAGCAGTACTTC; CDR3aa: CASSSSTGASSYEQYF
v_gene: TRBV19; len: 11; abundance: few; j_gene: TRBJ1-1; d_gene: -; CDR3nt: TGTGCCAGTAGTCGGGGGACTGAAGCTTTCTTT; CDR3aa: CASSRGTEAFF
v_gene: TRBV5-1; len: 16; abundance: -; j_gene: TRBJ2-3; d_gene: TRBD2; CDR3nt: TGCGCCAGCAGCTTGGGGACTAGCGCGGGGACAGATACGCAGTATTTT; CDR3aa: CASSLGTSAGTDTQYF
v_gene: TRBV7-7; len: 13; abundance: -; j_gene: TRBJ2-2; d_gene: -; CDR3nt: TGTGCCAGCAGCCCAAGGGGTGGCGGGGAGCTGTTTTTT; CDR3aa: CASSPRGGGELFF
v_gene: TRBV6-4; len: 13; abundance: -; j_gene: TRBJ2-5; d_gene: -; CDR3nt: TGTGCCAGCAGTCACAGGGAGGGAGAGACCCAGTACTTC; CDR3aa: CASSHREGETQYF
v_gene: TRBV15; len: 17; abundance: -; j_gene: TRBJ2-5; d_gene: -; CDR3nt: TGTGCCACCAGCAGAGATCGAATGAGGGGGTCGCAAGAGACCCAGTACTTC; CDR3aa: CATSRDRMRGSQETQYF
v_gene: TRBV6-4; len: 16; abundance: -; j_gene: TRBJ2-1; d_gene: TRBD1; CDR3nt: TGTGCCAGCAGTGACTCCCGGGACAGGGTAAGGGATGAGCAGTTCTTC; CDR3aa: CASSDSRDRVRDEQFF
v_gene: TRBV6-1; len: 14; abundance: -; j_gene: TRBJ2-2; d_gene: TRBD1; CDR3nt: TGTGCCAGCAGTGAAAGGGGGACAGGGATTTATCTGTTTTTT; CDR3aa: CASSERGTGIYLFF
v_gene: TRBV7-6; len: 14; abundance: -; j_gene: TRBJ1-1; d_gene: TRBD1; CDR3nt: TGTGCCAGCAGCCCAAGGACAGGGGGTACTGAAGCTTTCTTT; CDR3aa: CASSPRTGGTEAFF
v_gene: TRBV7-3; len: 14; abundance: -; j_gene: TRBJ2-7; d_gene: TRBD1; CDR3nt: TGTGCCAGCACCCAACGGGACAGGGGCTACGAGCAGTACTTC; CDR3aa: CASTQRDRGYEQYF
v_gene: TRBV7-2; len: 12; abundance: -; j_gene: TRBJ2-3; d_gene: -; CDR3nt: TGTGCCAGCAGCTTATTCGCAGATACGCAGTATTTT; CDR3aa: CASSLFADTQYF
v_gene: TRBV6-5; len: 14; abundance: -; j_gene: TRBJ2-2; d_gene: TRBD2; CDR3nt: TGTGCCAGCCGGAGCGGGAGGATGACCGGGGAGCTGTTTTTT; CDR3aa: CASRSGRMTGELFF
v_gene: TRBV7-2; len: 12; abundance: -; j_gene: TRBJ2-7; d_gene: -; CDR3nt: TGTGCCAGCAGCTTAGCCTTCTACGAGCAGTACTTC; CDR3aa: CASSLAFYEQYF
v_gene: TRBV6-5; len: 15; abundance: -; j_gene: TRBJ1-5; d_gene: -; CDR3nt: TGTGCCAGCAGTCCCGGTGTGAGGCGCAATCAGCCCCAGCATTTT; CDR3aa: CASSPGVRRNQPQHF
v_gene: TRBV30; len: 14; abundance: -; j_gene: TRBJ2-7; d_gene: TRBD1; CDR3nt: TGTGCCTGGAGTCCCGGGACAGGGGATTACGAGCAGTACTTC; CDR3aa: CAWSPGTGDYEQYF
v_gene: TRBV5-1; len: 15; abundance: once; j_gene: TRBJ2-1; d_gene: TRBD2; CDR3nt: TGCGCCAGCAGCTGGGGACTAGCGGCCTACAATGAGCAGTTCTTC; CDR3aa: CASSWGLAAYNEQFF
v_gene: TRBV29-1; len: 13; abundance: -; j_gene: TRBJ1-2; d_gene: TRBD1; CDR3nt: TGCAGCGTTGAAAGTGACAGGGTCGCGGGCTACACCTTC; CDR3aa: CSVESDRVAGYTF
v_gene: TRBV5-1; len: 14; abundance: -; j_gene: TRBJ2-3; d_gene: -; CDR3nt: TGCGCCTGCAAACTAGGGCCTAGCACAGATACGCAGTATTTT; CDR3aa: CACKLGPSTDTQYF
v_gene: TRBV11-2; len: 14; abundance: -; j_gene: TRBJ2-2; d_gene: -; CDR3nt: TGTGCCAGCAGCCACACTCTCAGGCCCGGGGAGCTGTTTTTT; CDR3aa: CASSHTLRPGELFF
v_gene: TRBV2; len: 16; abundance: -; j_gene: TRBJ2-1; d_gene: -; CDR3nt: TGTGCCAGCAGTGAATATTCCCCCCCCTTGGGGGGTGAGCAGTTCTTC; CDR3aa: CASSEYSPPLGGEQFF
v_gene: TRBV29-1; len: 14; abundance: few; j_gene: TRBJ1-1; d_gene: -; CDR3nt: TGCAGCGTTGGGGAGGGGGATCTAAACACTGAAGCTTTCTTT; CDR3aa: CSVGEGDLNTEAFF
v_gene: TRBV7-8; len: 17; abundance: -; j_gene: TRBJ2-1; d_gene: TRBD2; CDR3nt: TGTGCCAGCAGCTTTCGACTAGCGGCTAACCGGGGGAATGAGCAGTTCTTC; CDR3aa: CASSFRLAANRGNEQFF
v_gene: TRBV5-4; len: 15; abundance: once; j_gene: TRBJ1-3; d_gene: -; CDR3nt: TGTGCCAGCAGCTTACGGGAAAGCTCTGGAAACACCATATATTTT; CDR3aa: CASSLRESSGNTIYF
v_gene: TRBV5-1; len: 15; abundance: -; j_gene: TRBJ2-1; d_gene: TRBD2; CDR3nt: TGCGCCAGCAGCCCAGTCACGGGAGGCAGCAATGAGCAGTTCTTC; CDR3aa: CASSPVTGGSNEQFF
v_gene: TRBV5-1; len: 15; abundance: -; j_gene: TRBJ1-4; d_gene: -; CDR3nt: TGCGCCAGCAGCCCTGGATATTCGGGGGAAGGGAAACTGTTTTTT; CDR3aa: CASSPGYSGEGKLFF
v_gene: TRBV4-1; len: 17; abundance: -; j_gene: TRBJ2-3; d_gene: TRBD2; CDR3nt: TGCGCCAGCAGCCAAGAGGGACTAGCGCCTAACACAGATACGCAGTATTTT; CDR3aa: CASSQEGLAPNTDTQYF
v_gene: TRBV18; len: 13; abundance: -; j_gene: TRBJ2-2; d_gene: -; CDR3nt: TGTGCCAGCTCACCGATAGTAGCCGGGGAGCTGTTTTTT; CDR3aa: CASSPIVAGELFF
v_gene: TRBV7-9; len: 15; abundance: few; j_gene: TRBJ1-1; d_gene: TRBD1; CDR3nt: TGTGCCAGCAGCCAAAACAGGGGATTGGCCACTGAAGCTTTCTTT; CDR3aa: CASSQNRGLATEAFF
v_gene: TRBV4-3; len: 19; abundance: -; j_gene: TRBJ2-1; d_gene: TRBD2; CDR3nt: TGCGCCAGCAGCCAAGATCTCGGCCGACTAGCGGGTACTAACAATGAGCAGTTCTTC; CDR3aa: CASSQDLGRLAGTNNEQFF
v_gene: TRBV9; len: 14; abundance: -; j_gene: TRBJ1-1; d_gene: -; CDR3nt: TGTGCCAGCGGCAGGGAAGGGTATAACACTGAAGCTTTCTTT; CDR3aa: CASGREGYNTEAFF
v_gene: TRBV5-6; len: 15; abundance: -; j_gene: TRBJ1-2; d_gene: TRBD1; CDR3nt: TGTGCCAGCAGACACAAGGACAGGGGCCCCTATGGCTACACCTTC; CDR3aa: CASRHKDRGPYGYTF
v_gene: TRBV5-4; len: 15; abundance: -; j_gene: TRBJ2-3; d_gene: TRBD1; CDR3nt: TGTGCCAGCAGTCCGACAGGGGGTACGACAGATACGCAGTATTTT; CDR3aa: CASSPTGGTTDTQYF
v_gene: TRBV11-2; len: 15; abundance: -; j_gene: TRBJ1-2; d_gene: TRBD1; CDR3nt: TGTGCCAGCAGCTTAGTCGGGACAGGGGACTATGGCTACACCTTC; CDR3aa: CASSLVGTGDYGYTF
v_gene: TRBV7-2; len: 13; abundance: -; j_gene: TRBJ2-3; d_gene: -; CDR3nt: TGTGCCAGCAGCCGGGACTCCACAGATACGCAGTATTTT; CDR3aa: CASSRDSTDTQYF
v_gene: TRBV6-4; len: 15; abundance: -; j_gene: TRBJ2-2; d_gene: TRBD1; CDR3nt: TGTGCCAGCAGTGCCGAAGGACAGGGGAGCGGGGAGCTGTTTTTT; CDR3aa: CASSAEGQGSGELFF
v_gene: TRBV7-9; len: 16; abundance: -; j_gene: TRBJ2-7; d_gene: TRBD1; CDR3nt: TGTGCCAGCAGCTCTGCTGGGACAGCGAGCCCCTACGAGCAGTACTTC; CDR3aa: CASSSAGTASPYEQYF
v_gene: TRBV28; len: 14; abundance: few; j_gene: TRBJ1-1; d_gene: TRBD1; CDR3nt: TGTGCCAGCAGAGTACAGGGGGAGGGGACTGAAGCTTTCTTT; CDR3aa: CASRVQGEGTEAFF
v_gene: TRBV18; len: 13; abundance: -; j_gene: TRBJ2-3; d_gene: -; CDR3nt: TGTGCCAGCTCCAGGACAGCCACAGATACGCAGTATTTT; CDR3aa: CASSRTATDTQYF
v_gene: TRBV7-9; len: 14; abundance: -; j_gene: TRBJ2-6; d_gene: -; CDR3nt: TGTGCCAGCAGCTTAGTCGGTGGGGCCAACGTCCTGACTTTC; CDR3aa: CASSLVGGANVLTF
v_gene: TRBV5-4; len: 14; abundance: -; j_gene: TRBJ1-1; d_gene: -; CDR3nt: TGTGCCAGCAGCTTGTTGTCCGGTACCACTGAAGCTTTCTTT; CDR3aa: CASSLLSGTTEAFF
v_gene: TRBV11-1; len: 14; abundance: -; j_gene: TRBJ2-7; d_gene: -; CDR3nt: TGTGCCAGCAGCTCCCGAGGAGTCACCTACGAGCAGTACTTC; CDR3aa: CASSSRGVTYEQYF
v_gene: TRBV11-3; len: 16; abundance: -; j_gene: TRBJ2-5; d_gene: TRBD2; CDR3nt: TGTGCCAGCAGCCCAGCGAGCGGGGGGGCCGGGGAGACCCAGTACTTC; CDR3aa: CASSPASGGAGETQYF
v_gene: TRBV19; len: 13; abundance: -; j_gene: TRBJ2-1; d_gene: -; CDR3nt: TGTGCCGGTTCCTATCTTTCCTACAATGAGCAGTTCTTC; CDR3aa: CAGSYLSYNEQFF
v_gene: TRBV5-1; len: 16; abundance: -; j_gene: TRBJ1-5; d_gene: TRBD1; CDR3nt: TGCGCCAGCAGATCCGGGACAGGGGGAAGCAATCAGCCCCAGCATTTT; CDR3aa: CASRSGTGGSNQPQHF
v_gene: TRBV4-3; len: 15; abundance: once; j_gene: TRBJ2-5; d_gene: -; CDR3nt: TGCGCCAGCAGCCAAGAGTTCCGGGTATGGGAGACCCAGTACTTC; CDR3aa: CASSQEFRVWETQYF
v_gene: TRBV11-2; len: 14; abundance: -; j_gene: TRBJ2-5; d_gene: TRBD2; CDR3nt: TGTGCCAGCAGCTACCGAGCGGGGGGGGAGACCCAGTACTTC; CDR3aa: CASSYRAGGETQYF
v_gene: TRBV18; len: 15; abundance: -; j_gene: TRBJ1-5; d_gene: TRBD1; CDR3nt: TGTGCCAGCTCACCACCGAGACAGGGAAACCAGCCCCAGCATTTT; CDR3aa: CASSPPRQGNQPQHF